The present TCR beta chain was sequenced within a study of naive and memory T cell subsets. Germline CDR1 reads MNHEY; CDR2 reads SMNVEV (reference sequence). The CDR3 spans 14 residues. The V gene lost 0 bases and the J gene lost 4 bases, with 10 bases spanning the gap. A UMI-containing oligonucleotide was joined by 3' ligation to the TCR cDNA template. Four PCR rounds used nested alpha and beta constant region primers plus the SP2 primer. One entry per CDR3 protein, called by TCRdb with MiXCR from the 5' RACE reads. The sample shows tens of thousands of distinct CDR3 sequences, 7% to 8.5% of them seen only once. The sample holds many counts of this clonotype.

This TCR came from a male donor in good health. The chain joins TRBV27 to TRBJ2-7, with D perhaps TRBD1 (7 bases). This CDR3 is CASSLSSGGYEQYF. The CDR3 DNA reads TGTGCCAGCAGTTTATCGTCAGGGGGGTACGAGCAGTACTTC.